The clone carrying this T cell receptor (beta chain) was detected ten times or more. These data come from a study of human T cells and chemical hapten exposure. Time point indicated: healthy volunteer bleed at 6 weeks. From whole blood left unfractionated, total RNA was extracted. Via MiXCR, TCRdb re-called the RACE reads, giving one row per CDR3 protein. The sample holds 50,000 to 70,000 distinct CDR3 sequences, 6% to 7% seen once. The sequenced material came from whole blood. The TCR was taken from a female donor in good health. Some clones in this sample may be carry-over from other donors' samples.

Here the CDR3 DNA reads TGTGCCAGCAGTTTCAGAGGGGGATATGGCTACACCTTC. Its protein product is CASSFRGGYGYTF. The chain combines TRBV28 with TRBJ1-2, with D perhaps TRBD1 (6 bases). Trimming stripped 3 bases from V and 5 bases from J, with 10 bases between. The CDR3 runs 13 residues. Germline-derived CDR1 and CDR2 are MDHEN and SYDVKM.